One and the same sample provided the 23 T cell receptor beta chains below, sequenced in a study of type 1 regulatory T cells. Their cognate antigens are unknown. One entry per CDR3 protein results from TCRdb running MiXCR on the reads. The table has more than 60,000 distinct CDR3 sequences, roughly 49% seen once. The sequenced sample consisted of cultured non-Tr1 T cells, either the whole culture or a sorted T cell fraction (not recorded which). The receptors here all came from a human donor in good health.

This clonotype has more than one count but fewer than ten. The chain carries TRBV10-3 and TRBJ2-1; D is undetermined. The CDR3 is 13 residues long. Germline CDR1 ENHRY, CDR2 SYGVKD. Deletions cut 8 bases from V and 9 bases from J, with 17 bases between. CDR3 sequence (DNA): TGTGCCATCGCGAGGAGTACATTAGGTGAGCAGTTCTTC. Translation: CAIARSTLGEQFF.

This clonotype was found a few times. The chain links TRBV20-1 to TRBJ2-1; D is possibly TRBD1 or TRBD2 (5 bases each). The CDR3 is 14 amino acids. Germline V gene lookup returns CDR1 DFQATT and CDR2 SNEGSKA (reference sequence). The V end lost 1 base, the J end lost 4 bases, and 11 bases lay between the germline ends. The CDR3 DNA reads as TGCAGTGCTAGAGTATTAGGGGAGTACAATGAGCAGTTCTTC. It codes for CSARVLGEYNEQFF.

The chain recombines TRBV11-2 with TRBJ1-3; D is ambiguous. V was shortened by 2 bases and J by 1 base, with 12 bases between the two germline ends. The CDR3 loop spans 16 amino acids. CDR1 SGHAT and CDR2 FQNNGV come from the germline V gene. CDR3: CASSLWGEQSGNTIYF. CDR3 DNA: TGTGCCAGCAGCTTATGGGGAGAGCAGTCTGGAAACACCATATATTTT.

The rearrangement links TRBV10-3 to TRBJ2-2; 7 nucleotides align to TRBD1. Trimming at V came to 10 bases and at J to 2 bases, leaving 4 bases not matched to a gene. The CDR3 runs 13 residues. Germline values: CDR1 ENHRY, CDR2 SYGVKD. The CDR3 here is CATGQANTGELFF. CDR3 bases: TGTGCCACCGGACAGGCCAACACCGGGGAGCTGTTTTTT.

CDR3 DNA sequence: TGCGCCAGCAGCCAAGAAGGTGGAGGATACAATGAGCAGTTCTTC. Protein product: CASSQEGGGYNEQFF. The chain joins TRBV4-3 to TRBJ2-1; TRBD2 might be the D (5 bases). Per germline, CDR1 LGHNA and CDR2 YSLEER. This CDR3 spans 15 amino acids. The V end was cut by 0 bases, the J end by 4 bases, with 10 bases between.

The rearrangement links TRBV28 to TRBJ1-2; D perhaps matches TRBD1 (6 bases). The CDR3 consists of 14 residues. Trimming pared 11 bases from V and 4 bases from J, leaving 20 bases between. Looked up from germline, CDR1 is MDHEN and CDR2 is SYDVKM. The CDR3 region has the DNA TGTGCCTCAAAACCGGGACACCAAACCTATGGCTACACCTTC. Amino acids: CASKPGHQTYGYTF.

This clonotype is a singleton in its sample. This chain joins TRBV21-1 and TRBJ2-3; the table's D call of TRBD1 was not tested on the DNA. TRBV21-1 constitutes a pseudogene. The CDR3 consists of 15 residues. CDR3 in amino acids: CASSKWRGPPDTQYF. The CDR3 DNA reads TGTGCCAGCAGCAAATGGAGGGGGCCTCCAGATACGCAGTATTTT.

The rearrangement links TRBV5-1 to TRBJ1-1, with D unresolved. The CDR3 runs to 14 residues. Trimming left V 0 bases short and J 0 bases short, with 6 bases between. CDR1 is SGHRS, CDR2 YFSETQ, per germline. The CDR3 loop is CASSLDGLNTEAFF. CDR3 nucleotide sequence: TGCGCCAGCAGCTTGGATGGGTTGAACACTGAAGCTTTCTTT.

This clonotype has only a few counts. The chain carries TRBV20-1 and TRBJ1-2; D uncertain. Per germline, CDR1 DFQATT and CDR2 SNEGSKA (reference sequence). The CDR3 covers 12 residues. The V and J ends lost 6 bases and 1 base respectively, with 9 bases between them. The CDR3 protein is CSATENNYGYTF. DNA for the CDR3: TGCAGTGCAACAGAGAATAACTATGGCTACACCTTC.

The chain is built from TRBV5-1 and TRBJ2-3, with 11 bases that match TRBD2. V gave up 3 bases and J gave up 2 bases; unmatched junction bases: 8. Germline assignment: CDR1 SGHRS and CDR2 YFSETQ. This CDR3 region has 17 residues. In DNA, the CDR3 is TGCGCCAGCAGCTCCGGTCGACTAGCGGGAAACACAGATACGCAGTATTTT. Translating gives CASSSGRLAGNTDTQYF.

The V gene is TRBV19, the J gene TRBJ2-2, with TRBD2 identical over 13 bases. The V and J ends lost 10 bases and 7 bases, in that order; junction bases with no gene match: 9. The CDR3 contains 15 residues. Germline V CDR1 and CDR2: LNHDA, SQIVND (reference sequence). CDR3 residues: CATVGLAGYSGELFF. Here the CDR3 DNA reads TGTGCCACCGTGGGACTAGCGGGGTATAGCGGGGAGCTGTTTTTT.

This clonotype was recorded a few times. The chain employs TRBV7-2 and TRBJ1-1; TRBD1 matches 8 bases. CDR1 is SGHTA and CDR2 is FQGNSA in the germline V gene. This CDR3 has 15 residues. The V and J ends lost 5 bases and 6 bases, in that order; junction bases with no gene match: 11. The CDR3 sequence: CASSPAAGGLAEAFF. The CDR3 DNA reads as TGTGCCAGCAGCCCAGCCGCAGGGGGCTTAGCTGAAGCTTTCTTT.

This clonotype was detected only a few times. The rearrangement links TRBV20-1 to TRBJ2-7; tentatively, D is TRBD2 (6 bases). The CDR3 extends over 12 amino acids. Germline-derived CDR1 and CDR2 are DFQATT and SNEGSKA (reference sequence). Trimming cost V 3 bases and J 4 bases, with 10 bases left between them. CDR3 nucleotide sequence: TGCAGTGCTAGTCCCCGGGGGTACGAGCAGTACTTC. Amino acid sequence: CSASPRGYEQYF.

The chain uses TRBV16 and TRBJ1-3, with D possibly being TRBD1 (6 bases). Germline V gene lookup returns CDR1 KGHSY and CDR2 FQNENV. The CDR3 contains 17 residues. V lost 0 bases and J 4 bases, leaving 16 bases between the germline ends. The CDR3 loop is CASSQSRGGAYGNTIYF. The DNA for the CDR3 is TGTGCCAGCAGCCAATCAAGGGGGGGCGCCTACGGAAACACCATATATTTT.

This CDR3 is CASSATPDRYTEAFF. CDR3 DNA: TGTGCCAGCAGTGCGACCCCGGACAGATACACTGAAGCTTTCTTT. V usage is TRBV6-2 or TRBV6-3 and J usage is TRBJ1-1; the D gene is possibly TRBD1 (6 bases). The CDR3 consists of 15 residues. V was trimmed by 5 bases and J by 3 bases, leaving 16 bases between them. Germline values: CDR1 MNHEY, CDR2 SVGEGT.

The rearrangement joins TRBV19 to TRBJ1-5; D is unclear. Between the trimmed V and J ends, which lost 6 bases and 3 bases, there was a span of 12 bases. CDR1 and CDR2 (germline): LNHDA, SQIVND (reference sequence). This CDR3 region has 14 residues. As DNA, the CDR3 is TGTGCCAGTAGACAGCAGGATATCAATCAGCCCCAGCATTTT. Encoded protein: CASRQQDINQPQHF.

This clonotype turned up a few times. This chain uses TRBV5-1 with TRBJ2-2; possibly TRBD1 for D (5 bases). V was pared by 2 bases and J by 1 base, with 12 bases between. The CDR3 spans 16 residues. Germline V lookup: CDR1 SGHRS, CDR2 YFSETQ. The DNA for the CDR3 is TGCGCCAGCAGCTTACAACCCACAGGGAACACCGGGGAGCTGTTTTTT. Protein product: CASSLQPTGNTGELFF.

V usage is TRBV4-1 and J usage is TRBJ1-6, with D unresolved. This CDR3 has 14 amino acids. Trimming took off 4 bases at V and 12 bases at J, with 16 bases between the two ends. Germline lookup yields CDR1 MGHRA and CDR2 YSYEKL. The CDR3 region is CASSLRADGEPLHF. The CDR3 nucleotides read TGCGCCAGCAGCCTCCGGGCGGATGGAGAACCCCTCCACTTT.

The V gene is TRBV7-9, the J gene TRBJ2-1; D gene unclear. CDR3 size: 10 residues. V lost 5 bases, J lost 11 bases, and 7 bases lay in between. CDR1 and CDR2 (germline): SEHNR, FQNEAQ (reference sequence). Here the CDR3 DNA reads TGTGCCAGCAGCCCGGCAAAGCAGTTCTTC. It yields the protein CASSPAKQFF.

V and J are TRBV27 and TRBJ2-5; 10 bases are shared with TRBD2. This CDR3 is built from 14 residues. Trimming took 6 bases from V and 4 from J; bases not matched to a gene: 5. The germline CDR1 and CDR2 sequences are MNHEY and SMNVEV (reference sequence). DNA of the CDR3: TGTGCCAGCAGCTCCCGACTAGCGGGAGAGACCCAGTACTTC. Protein product: CASSSRLAGETQYF.

This clonotype was recorded a few times. V and J are TRBV5-6 and TRBJ2-3; D may correspond to TRBD1 or TRBD2 (5 bases each). V dropped 4 bases and J dropped 1 base, with 13 bases sitting between them. This CDR3 is built from 15 residues. The germline V gene encodes CDR1 SGHDT and CDR2 YYEEEE. Here the CDR3 reads CASSGNKGRTDTQYF. The CDR3, as DNA: TGTGCCAGCAGCGGAAACAAGGGACGCACAGATACGCAGTATTTT.

The table lists this clonotype with a few counts. This chain connects TRBV4-1 to TRBJ1-4; D remains unclear. CDR1 is MGHRA and CDR2 is YSYEKL in the germline V gene. CDR3 length equals 12 residues. Trimming removed 4 bases from V and 10 bases from J, with 10 bases in between. CDR3 nucleotides: TGCGCCAGCAGCCTTTGGGGAGGAAAACTGTTTTTT. Translating it yields CASSLWGGKLFF.

The chain is built from TRBV30 and TRBJ1-1; TRBD1 is a possible D gene (5 bases). Germline V CDR1 and CDR2: GTSNPN, SVGIG (reference sequence). The CDR3 totals 13 residues. The V and J ends lost 3 bases and 4 bases respectively, with 12 bases between them. The CDR3 DNA reads as TGTGCCTGGAGCCACGGGGGGTTCACTGAAGCTTTCTTT. It yields the protein CAWSHGGFTEAFF.